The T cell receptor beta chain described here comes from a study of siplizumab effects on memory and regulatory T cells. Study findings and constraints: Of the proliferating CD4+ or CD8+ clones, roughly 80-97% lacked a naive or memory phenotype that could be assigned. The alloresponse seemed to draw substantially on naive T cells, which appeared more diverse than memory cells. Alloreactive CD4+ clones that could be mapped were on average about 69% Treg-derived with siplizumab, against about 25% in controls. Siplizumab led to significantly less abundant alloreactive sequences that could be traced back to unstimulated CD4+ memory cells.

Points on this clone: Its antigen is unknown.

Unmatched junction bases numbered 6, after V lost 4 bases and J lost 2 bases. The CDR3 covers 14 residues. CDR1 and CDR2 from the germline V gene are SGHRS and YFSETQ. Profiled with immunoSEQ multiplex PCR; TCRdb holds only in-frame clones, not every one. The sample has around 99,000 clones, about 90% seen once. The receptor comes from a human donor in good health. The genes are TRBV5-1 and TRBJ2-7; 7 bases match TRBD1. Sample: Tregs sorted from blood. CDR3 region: CASSPLDRAYEQYF. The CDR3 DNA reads TGCGCCAGCAGCCCCCTCGACAGGGCCTACGAGCAGTACTTC.